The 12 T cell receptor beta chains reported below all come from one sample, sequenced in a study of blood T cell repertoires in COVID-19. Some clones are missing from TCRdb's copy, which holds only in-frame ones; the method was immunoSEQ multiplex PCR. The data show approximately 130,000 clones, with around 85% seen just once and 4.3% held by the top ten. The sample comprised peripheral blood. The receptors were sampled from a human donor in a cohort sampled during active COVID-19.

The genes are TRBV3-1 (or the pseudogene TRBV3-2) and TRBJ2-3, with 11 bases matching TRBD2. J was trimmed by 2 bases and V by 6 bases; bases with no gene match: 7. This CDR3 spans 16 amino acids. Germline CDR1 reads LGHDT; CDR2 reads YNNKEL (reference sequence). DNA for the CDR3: TGTGCCAGCAGAGACATAGCGGGGGGGTACACAGATACGCAGTATTTT. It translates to CASRDIAGGYTDTQYF.

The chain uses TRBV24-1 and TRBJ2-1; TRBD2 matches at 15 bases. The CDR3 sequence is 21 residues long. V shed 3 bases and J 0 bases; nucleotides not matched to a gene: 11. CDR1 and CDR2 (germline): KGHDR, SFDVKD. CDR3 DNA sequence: TGTGCCACCAGTGATGAAAAAGAAGGACTAGCGGGAGGGCGCTCCTACAATGAGCAGTTCTTC. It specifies CATSDEKEGLAGGRSYNEQFF.

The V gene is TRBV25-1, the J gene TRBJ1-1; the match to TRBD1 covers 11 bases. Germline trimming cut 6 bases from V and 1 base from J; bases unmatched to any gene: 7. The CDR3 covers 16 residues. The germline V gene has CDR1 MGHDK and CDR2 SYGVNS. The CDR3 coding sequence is TGTGCCAGCAGGGTAGGGACAGGGGGAGAGAACACTGAAGCTTTCTTT. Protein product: CASRVGTGGENTEAFF.

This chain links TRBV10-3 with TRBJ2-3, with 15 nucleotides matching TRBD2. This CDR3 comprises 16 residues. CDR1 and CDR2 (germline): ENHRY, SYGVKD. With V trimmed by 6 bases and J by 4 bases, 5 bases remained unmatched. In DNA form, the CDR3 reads TGTGCCATCAGCGGACTAGCGGGGGGGTCGTCAGATACGCAGTATTTT. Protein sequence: CAISGLAGGSSDTQYF.

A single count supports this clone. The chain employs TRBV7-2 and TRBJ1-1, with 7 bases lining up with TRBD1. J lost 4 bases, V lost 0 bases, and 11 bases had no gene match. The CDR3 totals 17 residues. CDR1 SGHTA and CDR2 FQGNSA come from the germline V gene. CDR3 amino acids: CASSLALLPGGGTEAFF. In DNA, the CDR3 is TGTGCCAGCAGCTTAGCGCTATTGCCAGGGGGTGGCACTGAAGCTTTCTTT.

CDR3 residues: CAWTQGYGYTF. DNA of the CDR3: TGTGCCTGGACACAGGGGTATGGCTACACCTTC. V usage is TRBV30 and J usage is TRBJ1-2; TRBD1 aligns across 7 bases. From germline, CDR1 is GTSNPN and CDR2 SVGIG (reference sequence). The CDR3 runs 11 residues. V trimming: 4 bases; J trimming: 5 bases; junction bases outside the gene matches: 1.

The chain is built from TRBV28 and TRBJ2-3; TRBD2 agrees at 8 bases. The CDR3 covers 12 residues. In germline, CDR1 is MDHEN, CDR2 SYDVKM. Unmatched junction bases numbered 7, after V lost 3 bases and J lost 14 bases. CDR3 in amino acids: CASSLPGTRLYF. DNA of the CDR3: TGTGCCAGCAGTTTGCCCGGGACTAGACTGTATTTT.

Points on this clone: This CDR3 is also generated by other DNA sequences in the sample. As DNA, the CDR3 is TGTGCCAGCAGTTCCAGCTCCTACGAGCAGTACTTC. Translating it yields CASSSSSYEQYF. V gene TRBV7-2 combines with J gene TRBJ2-7; D not certain. The ends were cut back, 6 bases at V and 0 bases at J, with 6 bases in the middle. Germline loops: CDR1 SGHTA, CDR2 FQGNSA. The CDR3 consists of 12 residues.

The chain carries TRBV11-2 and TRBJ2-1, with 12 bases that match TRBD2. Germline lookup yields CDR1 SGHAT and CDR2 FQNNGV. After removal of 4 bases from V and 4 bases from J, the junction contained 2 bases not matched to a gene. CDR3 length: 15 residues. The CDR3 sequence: CASSSGLAGYNEQFF. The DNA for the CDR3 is TGTGCCAGCAGCTCCGGACTAGCGGGATACAATGAGCAGTTCTTC.

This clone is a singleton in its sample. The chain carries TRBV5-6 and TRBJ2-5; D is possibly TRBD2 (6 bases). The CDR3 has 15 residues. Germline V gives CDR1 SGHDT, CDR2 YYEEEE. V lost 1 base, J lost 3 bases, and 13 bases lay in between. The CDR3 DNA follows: TGTGCCAGCAGCTTGCAGTTGGAGGGCAAAGAGACCCAGTACTTC. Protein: CASSLQLEGKETQYF. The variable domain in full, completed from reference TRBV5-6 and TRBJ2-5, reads DAGVTQSPTHLIKTRGQQVTLRCSPKSGHDTVSWYQQALGQGPQFIFQYYEEEERQRGNFPDRFSGHQFPNYSSELNVNALLLGDSALYLCASSLQLEGKETQYFGPGTRLLVL.

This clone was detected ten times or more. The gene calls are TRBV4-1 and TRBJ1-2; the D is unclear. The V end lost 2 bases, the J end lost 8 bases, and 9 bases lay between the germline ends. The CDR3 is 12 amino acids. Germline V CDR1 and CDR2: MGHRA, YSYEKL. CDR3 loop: CASSQSGRGYTF. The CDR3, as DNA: TGCGCCAGCAGCCAATCCGGTCGGGGCTACACCTTC.

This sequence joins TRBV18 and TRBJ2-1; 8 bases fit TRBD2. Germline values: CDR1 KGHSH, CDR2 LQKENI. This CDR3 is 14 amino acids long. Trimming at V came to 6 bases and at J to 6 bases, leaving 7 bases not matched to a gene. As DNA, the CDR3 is TGTGCCAGCTCCCTAACGGGGGGGGTCAATGAGCAGTTCTTC. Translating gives CASSLTGGVNEQFF.